This T cell receptor (beta chain) was recovered during a study of CD8 T cells in Susac syndrome. The V segment lost 4 bases and the J segment 4 bases; nucleotides outside the gene matches: 5. The CDR3 has 15 residues. Germline V CDR1 and CDR2: PRHDT, FYEKMQ (reference sequence). When the RNA was reverse transcribed, random hexamers were used with an input of roughly 0.45 to 1 ug. The method of amplification for TCR beta CDR3 was immunoSEQ multiplex PCR, covering 54 Vbeta and 13 Jbeta. TCRdb passed the immunoSEQ multiplex PCR reads through MiXCR, listing each CDR3 protein once. The profile shows around 270,000 distinct CDR3 sequences, approximately 91% of them singletons. The study sequenced TCR beta in blood CD8+ and CD4+ T cells.

The receptor was isolated from a human donor with multiple sclerosis. The chain links TRBV13 to TRBJ2-1; 9 bases align to TRBD1. Source material: CD8+ T cells from PBMCs. The CDR3 sequence: CASSSKGQGYNEQFF. The CDR3, as DNA: TGTGCCAGCAGCTCAAAGGGACAGGGATACAATGAGCAGTTCTTC. The full variable domain, with the rest looked up from reference TRBV13 and TRBJ2-1, is AAGVIQSPRHLIKEKRETATLKCYPIPRHDTVYWYQQGPGQDPQFLISFYEKMQSDKGSIPDRFSAQQFSDYHSELNMSSLELGDSALYFCASSSKGQGYNEQFFGPGTRLTVL.